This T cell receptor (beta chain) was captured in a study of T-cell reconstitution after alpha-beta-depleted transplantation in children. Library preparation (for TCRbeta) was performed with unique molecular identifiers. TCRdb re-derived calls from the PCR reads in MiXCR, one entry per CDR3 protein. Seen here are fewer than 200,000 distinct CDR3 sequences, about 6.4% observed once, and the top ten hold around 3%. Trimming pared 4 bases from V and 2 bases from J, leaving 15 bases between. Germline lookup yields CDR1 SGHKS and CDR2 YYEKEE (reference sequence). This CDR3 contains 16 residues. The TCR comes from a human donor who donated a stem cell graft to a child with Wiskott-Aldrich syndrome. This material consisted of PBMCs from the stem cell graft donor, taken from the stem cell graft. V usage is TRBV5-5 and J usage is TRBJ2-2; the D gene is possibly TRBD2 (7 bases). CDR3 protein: CASSPSGTLNTGELFF. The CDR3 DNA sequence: TGTGCCAGCAGCCCGAGCGGGACACTAAACACCGGGGAGCTGTTTTTT.